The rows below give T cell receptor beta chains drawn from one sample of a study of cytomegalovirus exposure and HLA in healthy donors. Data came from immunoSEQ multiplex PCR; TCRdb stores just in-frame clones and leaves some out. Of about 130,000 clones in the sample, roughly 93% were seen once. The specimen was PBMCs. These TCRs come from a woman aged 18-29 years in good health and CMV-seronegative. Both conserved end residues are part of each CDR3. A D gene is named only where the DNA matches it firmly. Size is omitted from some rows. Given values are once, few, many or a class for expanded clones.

CDR3nt: TGTGCCAGCAGTTTAGGCAGGCACTCTGGAAACACCATATATTTT; CDR3aa: CASSLGRHSGNTIYF; v_gene: TRBV28; d_gene: NA; abundance: NA; j_gene: TRBJ1-3
CDR3nt: TGTGCCAGCCGACGCAAATCCGGGACAGGGGTTTATGGCTACACCTTC; CDR3aa: CASRRKSGTGVYGYTF; v_gene: TRBV27; d_gene: TRBD1; abundance: NA; j_gene: TRBJ1-2
CDR3nt: TGTGCCAGCAGCTTGGACTCCGGCGGGGAGCTGTTTTTT; CDR3aa: CASSLDSGGELFF; v_gene: TRBV13; d_gene: NA; abundance: few; j_gene: TRBJ2-2
CDR3nt: TGCGCCAGCAGCCCGGATGGGGGAGGACTCTATGGCTACATCTTC; CDR3aa: CASSPDGGGLYGYIF; v_gene: TRBV5-1; d_gene: NA; abundance: NA; j_gene: TRBJ1-2
CDR3nt: TGTGCCAGCAGCTTAGCCGGGATGCACACCATATATTTT; CDR3aa: CASSLAGMHTIYF; v_gene: TRBV13; d_gene: NA; abundance: NA; j_gene: TRBJ1-3
CDR3nt: TGTGCCAGCAGCCTAGGGAGGGGAAAACTGTTTTTT; CDR3aa: CASSLGRGKLFF; v_gene: TRBV7-9; d_gene: NA; abundance: NA; j_gene: TRBJ1-4
CDR3nt: TGTGCCAGCAGTTCGCAGGGGGTGTCGGGAAACACCATATATTTT; CDR3aa: CASSSQGVSGNTIYF; v_gene: TRBV28; d_gene: TRBD1; abundance: NA; j_gene: TRBJ1-3
CDR3nt: TGTGCCATCAGTGAGGAAAGGGGTGGCTCCTACAATGAGCAGTTCTTC; CDR3aa: CAISEERGGSYNEQFF; v_gene: TRBV10-3; d_gene: NA; abundance: NA; j_gene: TRBJ2-1
CDR3nt: TGTGCCACCAGCTATGGGACAGGTACCTCCTACGAGCAGTACTTC; CDR3aa: CATSYGTGTSYEQYF; v_gene: TRBV15; d_gene: TRBD1; abundance: NA; j_gene: TRBJ2-7
CDR3nt: TGCGCCAGCAGCTCGGGGATCGGGAGCGGCTTACAGGCAGATACGCAGTATTTT; CDR3aa: CASSSGIGSGLQADTQYF; v_gene: TRBV5-1; d_gene: NA; abundance: NA; j_gene: TRBJ2-3
CDR3nt: TGCAGCGTTGAAGGAACAGGGGATGGCTACACCTTC; CDR3aa: CSVEGTGDGYTF; v_gene: TRBV29-1; d_gene: TRBD1; abundance: once; j_gene: TRBJ1-2
CDR3nt: TGTGCCAGCAGCGTAGAGGGGACTTCTTCCTACGAGCAGTACTTC; CDR3aa: CASSVEGTSSYEQYF; v_gene: TRBV9; d_gene: NA; abundance: NA; j_gene: TRBJ2-7
CDR3nt: TGTGCCAGCAGGGGGGACAGCGGGAACACTGAAGCTTTCTTT; CDR3aa: CASRGDSGNTEAFF; v_gene: TRBV5-6; d_gene: TRBD1; abundance: NA; j_gene: TRBJ1-1
CDR3nt: TGTGCCAGCAGCTTAGGTCAGGGGGCTGGCGAGCAGTACTTC; CDR3aa: CASSLGQGAGEQYF; v_gene: TRBV7-3; d_gene: TRBD1; abundance: NA; j_gene: TRBJ2-7
CDR3nt: TGTGCCAGTAGTATAGGAAGGGGGAACACTGAAGCTTTCTTT; CDR3aa: CASSIGRGNTEAFF; v_gene: TRBV19; d_gene: NA; abundance: NA; j_gene: TRBJ1-1
CDR3nt: TGTGCCAGCAGCGAGAGCGGGGGGGTGTCCTACGAGCAGTACTTC; CDR3aa: CASSESGGVSYEQYF; v_gene: TRBV9; d_gene: TRBD2; abundance: NA; j_gene: TRBJ2-7
CDR3nt: TGTGCCAGTAGTTCGCTAGCGGACAGCACAGATACGCAGTATTTT; CDR3aa: CASSSLADSTDTQYF; v_gene: TRBV19; d_gene: TRBD2; abundance: NA; j_gene: TRBJ2-3
CDR3nt: TGTGCCAGCAGTTTCAGGGGGCTCGATGGCTACACCTTC; CDR3aa: CASSFRGLDGYTF; v_gene: TRBV28; d_gene: TRBD1; abundance: NA; j_gene: TRBJ1-2
CDR3nt: TGTGCCAGCAGTCGGGGGGAGCAGTTCTTC; CDR3aa: CASSRGEQFF; v_gene: TRBV6-6; d_gene: NA; abundance: NA; j_gene: TRBJ2-1
CDR3nt: TGTGCCAGCAGCTTAGGAGCGGGAGGGCCCGTTGAGCAGTTCTTC; CDR3aa: CASSLGAGGPVEQFF; v_gene: TRBV7-6; d_gene: TRBD2; abundance: NA; j_gene: TRBJ2-1
CDR3nt: TGCGCCAGCAGCCGGACTAGCGGGGGACCGAACACCGGGGAGCTGTTTTTT; CDR3aa: CASSRTSGGPNTGELFF; v_gene: TRBV5-1; d_gene: TRBD2; abundance: NA; j_gene: TRBJ2-2
CDR3nt: TGTGCCAGCAGTCACCAGACTAATGAAAAACTGTTTTTT; CDR3aa: CASSHQTNEKLFF; v_gene: TRBV6-6; d_gene: NA; abundance: once; j_gene: TRBJ1-4
CDR3nt: TGTGCCAGCAAGGAAGGAGGGAGAATGGATTGGAGACTAGCGGGAGTCCACGAGCAGTACTTC; CDR3aa: CASKEGGRMDWRLAGVHEQYF; v_gene: TRBV2; d_gene: TRBD2; abundance: NA; j_gene: TRBJ2-7
CDR3nt: TGTGCCAGCACCAGGACTAGCGGGATTGAGACCCAGTACTTC; CDR3aa: CASTRTSGIETQYF; v_gene: TRBV7-2; d_gene: TRBD2; abundance: once; j_gene: TRBJ2-5
CDR3nt: TGTGCCAGCAGCCCCCGGGACAGGGAATCGTACGAGCAGTACTTC; CDR3aa: CASSPRDRESYEQYF; v_gene: TRBV7-6; d_gene: TRBD1; abundance: NA; j_gene: TRBJ2-7
CDR3nt: TGTGCCAGCAGCTCGATCCGAGGGGGCACTGAAGCTTTCTTT; CDR3aa: CASSSIRGGTEAFF; v_gene: TRBV11-2; d_gene: NA; abundance: NA; j_gene: TRBJ1-1
CDR3nt: TGTGCCAGCAGTCCCGGGACAACTTACACCGGGGAGCTGTTTTTT; CDR3aa: CASSPGTTYTGELFF; v_gene: TRBV7-6; d_gene: NA; abundance: NA; j_gene: TRBJ2-2
CDR3nt: TGTGCTACATGGGGGGGAGGTCAGCCCCAGCATTTT; CDR3aa: CATWGGGQPQHF; v_gene: TRBV28; d_gene: NA; abundance: NA; j_gene: TRBJ1-5
CDR3nt: TGTGCCAGCAGCTTACGACAGGGGGCGGTTGAAAAACTGTTTTTT; CDR3aa: CASSLRQGAVEKLFF; v_gene: TRBV7-9; d_gene: TRBD1; abundance: NA; j_gene: TRBJ1-4
CDR3nt: TGTGCCAGCAGCTTGGACGTGTCCGGGAGAACTAATGAAAAACTGTTTTTT; CDR3aa: CASSLDVSGRTNEKLFF; v_gene: TRBV5-6; d_gene: NA; abundance: NA; j_gene: TRBJ1-4
CDR3nt: TGTGCCAGTAGTTACGGGACAGCTTCCTACGAGCAGTACTTC; CDR3aa: CASSYGTASYEQYF; v_gene: TRBV19; d_gene: TRBD1; abundance: NA; j_gene: TRBJ2-7
CDR3nt: TGTGCCAGCAGTGGTCTTGGCAGTTACAATGAGCAGTTCTTC; CDR3aa: CASSGLGSYNEQFF; v_gene: TRBV2; d_gene: NA; abundance: NA; j_gene: TRBJ2-1
CDR3nt: TGTGCCAGCAGCTACAAAGTAGCGGGGGGGCAGGATGAGCAGTTCTTC; CDR3aa: CASSYKVAGGQDEQFF; v_gene: TRBV7-6; d_gene: TRBD2; abundance: once; j_gene: TRBJ2-1
CDR3nt: TGCGCCAGCAGCTTCGCTCCGGGACAGATTTACAATGAGCAGTTCTTC; CDR3aa: CASSFAPGQIYNEQFF; v_gene: TRBV5-1; d_gene: TRBD1; abundance: NA; j_gene: TRBJ2-1
CDR3nt: TGTGCCAGCAGCTCCGGGACAGGGCATAATGAGCAGTTCTTC; CDR3aa: CASSSGTGHNEQFF; v_gene: TRBV7-3; d_gene: TRBD1; abundance: once; j_gene: TRBJ2-1
CDR3nt: TGTGCCAGCAGAAAAGGGGAAGGATCAACAAGTAGCACTGAAGCTTTCTTT; CDR3aa: CASRKGEGSTSSTEAFF; v_gene: TRBV2; d_gene: NA; abundance: NA; j_gene: TRBJ1-1
CDR3nt: TGTGCCAGCAGCCTGGGACAGGAGACATCCGAGCAGTTCTTC; CDR3aa: CASSLGQETSEQFF; v_gene: TRBV6-5; d_gene: TRBD1; abundance: medium-sized; j_gene: TRBJ2-1
CDR3nt: TGTGCCAGCAGCGCCGCCCAGAATTTGAACACTGAAGCTTTCTTT; CDR3aa: CASSAAQNLNTEAFF; v_gene: TRBV9; d_gene: NA; abundance: NA; j_gene: TRBJ1-1
CDR3nt: TGTGCCAGCAGCGCTAGGGGGAAGCGGACAACCTACAATGAGCAGTTCTTC; CDR3aa: CASSARGKRTTYNEQFF; v_gene: TRBV9; d_gene: NA; abundance: NA; j_gene: TRBJ2-1
CDR3nt: TGTGCCAGCAGTACCGGGATGAACCGTCGAGGCTACACCTTC; CDR3aa: CASSTGMNRRGYTF; v_gene: TRBV6-5; d_gene: NA; abundance: NA; j_gene: TRBJ1-2
CDR3nt: TGTGCCAGCAGCCCAGCGCAGGGCCTAAGCTCCTACAATGAGCAGTTCTTC; CDR3aa: CASSPAQGLSSYNEQFF; v_gene: TRBV5-4; d_gene: NA; abundance: NA; j_gene: TRBJ2-1
CDR3nt: TGTGCCAGCAGCCAGGATGAGCGGGGGAAGGCGGATACGCAGTATTTT; CDR3aa: CASSQDERGKADTQYF; v_gene: TRBV4-2; d_gene: TRBD2; abundance: NA; j_gene: TRBJ2-3
CDR3nt: TGTGCCAGCACAGGACAGTACCACGAGCAGTACTTC; CDR3aa: CASTGQYHEQYF; v_gene: TRBV28; d_gene: NA; abundance: NA; j_gene: TRBJ2-7
CDR3nt: TGTGCCAGCAGTTTACAGAACACTGAAGCTTTCTTT; CDR3aa: CASSLQNTEAFF; v_gene: TRBV28; d_gene: NA; abundance: NA; j_gene: TRBJ1-1
CDR3nt: TGTGCCAGCAGTGAAGGTGGGACTAGCGGGGGGGCGGAGACCCAGTACTTC; CDR3aa: CASSEGGTSGGAETQYF; v_gene: TRBV2; d_gene: TRBD2; abundance: NA; j_gene: TRBJ2-5
CDR3nt: TGTGCCAGCAGATCTAGGTCCGACGGAAACACCATATATTTT; CDR3aa: CASRSRSDGNTIYF; v_gene: TRBV6-1; d_gene: NA; abundance: NA; j_gene: TRBJ1-3
CDR3nt: TGTGCCAGCAGTCCCGGACAGGGGTCGATCGGGGAGCTGTTTTTT; CDR3aa: CASSPGQGSIGELFF; v_gene: TRBV28; d_gene: TRBD1; abundance: NA; j_gene: TRBJ2-2
CDR3nt: TGTGCCAGCAGATCTAGCGGGGTGCACGAGCAGTACTTC; CDR3aa: CASRSSGVHEQYF; v_gene: TRBV2; d_gene: TRBD2; abundance: NA; j_gene: TRBJ2-7
CDR3nt: TGTGCCAGCAGCCCCCCGCTAGGGGGGGAAAGCGAGCAGTTCTTC; CDR3aa: CASSPPLGGESEQFF; v_gene: TRBV7-2; d_gene: NA; abundance: NA; j_gene: TRBJ2-1
CDR3nt: TGTGCCATCGGGGGGGCCGCCCAGGGCTACGAGCAGTACTTC; CDR3aa: CAIGGAAQGYEQYF; v_gene: TRBV10-3; d_gene: NA; abundance: NA; j_gene: TRBJ2-7
CDR3nt: TGTGCCAGCAGTTTGAGCGTCGCGAACACTGAAGCTTTCTTT; CDR3aa: CASSLSVANTEAFF; v_gene: TRBV2; d_gene: NA; abundance: once; j_gene: TRBJ1-1
CDR3nt: TGTGCCAGCAGCCCTACAGGGGGAACTAATGAAAAACTGTTTTTT; CDR3aa: CASSPTGGTNEKLFF; v_gene: TRBV6-5; d_gene: TRBD1; abundance: NA; j_gene: TRBJ1-4
CDR3nt: TGTGCCAGCAGTTTAAGTGTTCGGGACAGGGTTCGGGGTGGCTACACCTTC; CDR3aa: CASSLSVRDRVRGGYTF; v_gene: TRBV28; d_gene: TRBD1; abundance: NA; j_gene: TRBJ1-2
CDR3nt: TGTGCCAGCAGCTTAGGACACAGGAGGGGTGAAGCTTTCTTT; CDR3aa: CASSLGHRRGEAFF; v_gene: TRBV7-2; d_gene: NA; abundance: NA; j_gene: TRBJ1-1